Below are 7 T cell receptor beta chains sequenced from a single sample in a study of radiation and T cells in renal cell carcinoma. TCRdb keeps only in-frame clones here, not all; method: immunoSEQ multiplex PCR. Of roughly 160,000 clones listed, about 88% were seen once; the top ten hold about 11%. Time point of the sample: blood 4 weeks post-SBRT, at nephrectomy. Sample treatment: 15 Gy SBRT to primary tumor, nephrectomy 4 weeks later. Specimen: blood, collected from a patient whose treatment included radiotherapy and nephrectomy. These receptors originate from a woman aged 45-65 years with renal cell carcinoma.

This clone has just a few counts. The chain carries TRBV19 and TRBJ1-1, with TRBD1 as a possible D gene (6 bases). V was trimmed by 5 bases and J by 7 bases, leaving 14 bases between them. CDR1 and CDR2 (germline): LNHDA, SQIVND (reference sequence). This CDR3 contains 13 residues. The CDR3: CASSVRTANEAFF. In DNA form, the CDR3 reads TGTGCCAGTAGTGTTCGGACAGCTAATGAAGCTTTCTTT.

V usage is TRBV19 and J usage is TRBJ2-5; maybe TRBD2 (6 bases). Between the trimmed V and J ends, which lost 4 bases and 4 bases, there was a span of 16 bases. CDR1 is LNHDA, CDR2 SQIVND, per germline (reference sequence). This CDR3 has 15 residues. DNA for the CDR3: TGTGCCAGTAGTACCCAGAGCATGGGGGGAGAGACCCAGTACTTC. This sequence encodes CASSTQSMGGETQYF.

J is TRBJ1-3 and V is TRBV14, with D maybe TRBD1 (6 bases). Germline values: CDR1 SGHDN, CDR2 FVKESK. V was trimmed by 5 bases and J by 4 bases, leaving 18 bases between them. The CDR3 has 16 amino acids. CDR3 region: CASSWTPPGQGNTIYF. CDR3 coding DNA: TGTGCCAGCAGCTGGACACCACCGGGACAAGGAAACACCATATATTTT.

The rearrangement joins TRBV18 to TRBJ1-1, with TRBD1 identical over 10 bases. The CDR3 is 16 amino acids. The V and J ends lost 2 bases and 3 bases, in that order; junction bases with no gene match: 6. Germline V gene sequence: CDR1 KGHSH, CDR2 LQKENI. CDR3 in DNA: TGTGCCAGCTCACCAGGGGACAGGGGTTTTGACACTGAAGCTTTCTTT. It yields the protein CASSPGDRGFDTEAFF.

V usage is TRBV19 and J usage is TRBJ1-5, with D unresolved. This CDR3 is 13 amino acids long. The V gene lost 7 bases and the J gene lost 1 base, with 8 bases spanning the gap. Looked up from germline, CDR1 is LNHDA and CDR2 is SQIVND (reference sequence). CDR3 nucleotides: TGTGCCAGTACCCCCTTCAGCAATCAGCCCCAGCATTTT. This encodes CASTPFSNQPQHF.

The chain recombines TRBV11-2 with TRBJ1-2; 11 nucleotides align to TRBD1. The germline V gene encodes CDR1 SGHAT and CDR2 FQNNGV. V shed 5 bases and J 7 bases; nucleotides not matched to a gene: 9. The CDR3 runs to 15 residues. CDR3 amino acids: CASSSSRTGGGGYTF. As DNA, the CDR3 is TGTGCCAGCAGCAGTAGCAGGACAGGGGGCGGTGGCTACACCTTC.

This clone was seen just once. The chain uses TRBV5-1 and TRBJ2-4; D ambiguous. The germline V gene has CDR1 SGHRS and CDR2 YFSETQ. V was cut by 0 bases and J by 5 bases, with 12 bases left in between. CDR3 length: 15 amino acids. In nucleotides, the CDR3 is TGCGCCAGCAGCTTGGGTCCCTCGAAAGAAAACATTCAGTACTTC. Protein sequence: CASSLGPSKENIQYF.